Detailed here is one TCR beta chain. Its antigen is as yet unknown. This CDR3 spans 13 amino acids. Germline CDR1 is SNHLY and CDR2 is FYNNEI. V shed 2 bases and J shed 6 bases, with 7 bases lying between them. iRepertoire HTBI primers and Arm-PCR of CDR3 regions built TCR beta libraries. Each CDR3 protein is one row after TCRdb ran MiXCR on the multiplex PCR reads. The sample records about 460,000 distinct CDR3 sequences, 20% to 25% being singletons. These data come from a study of regulatory T cells in long-lasting Graves disease. Study findings and constraints: It was in persistent disease that TRBV28, TRBJ1-2 and TRBJ2-5 were favored. Persistent Graves' patients showed less TCR diversity than newly diagnosed patients showed.

The time point: persistent/refractory GD, antithyroid drugs over 5 years with positive TRAb. PBMC RNA was the source of the TCR library. V gene TRBV2 combines with J gene TRBJ2-2; the D is unclear. The receptor's source is a female donor with Graves disease. Sequencing used peripheral blood mononuclear cells (PBMCs), obtained when the disease was refractory, from a patient treated with antithyroid drugs. In DNA form, the CDR3 reads TGTGCCAGCAGTGAAAACGGCGCCGGGGAGCTGTTTTTT. Translation gives CASSENGAGELFF.